Listed below are T cell receptor beta chains from one sample, sequenced in a study of naive and memory T cell subsets. TCRdb re-called the UMI-ligation and nested PCR reads with MiXCR, one entry per CDR3 protein. This table holds 85,000 to 130,000 distinct CDR3 sequences, roughly 15% found once. Material: naive CD8+ T cells from blood. The source of these receptors is a human donor in good health. CDR3s leave out the opening cysteine and the closing phenylalanine or tryptophan. Each record gives: J gene, V gene, CDR3 protein.

j_call: TRBJ2-1
v_call: TRBV28
cdr3_aa: ASRGALSSYNEQF

j_call: TRBJ2-2
v_call: TRBV12-3/TRBV12-4
cdr3_aa: ASSPGLAWDTGELF

j_call: TRBJ1-1
v_call: TRBV30
cdr3_aa: ARSGGQGVSEAF

j_call: TRBJ2-3
v_call: TRBV7-8
cdr3_aa: ASSLQGWGVADTQY

j_call: TRBJ2-3
v_call: TRBV28
cdr3_aa: ASSRSGRGTDTQY

j_call: TRBJ2-3
v_call: TRBV20-1
cdr3_aa: SATGDPKSVNTFSQY

j_call: TRBJ2-7
v_call: TRBV20-1
cdr3_aa: SARSSSGAYEQY

j_call: TRBJ2-1
v_call: TRBV12-3/TRBV12-4
cdr3_aa: ASSFTGDEQF

j_call: TRBJ2-1
v_call: TRBV7-9
cdr3_aa: ASSLTLAGGEQF

j_call: TRBJ1-3
v_call: TRBV13
cdr3_aa: ASSTAQGFGNTIY

j_call: TRBJ2-5
v_call: TRBV4-2
cdr3_aa: ASSQPYKPQETQY

j_call: TRBJ2-1
v_call: TRBV7-6
cdr3_aa: ASSFGGNNEQF

j_call: TRBJ2-5
v_call: TRBV4-2
cdr3_aa: ASSQTPAQPFQETQY

j_call: TRBJ2-3
v_call: TRBV19
cdr3_aa: ASSIGRDTQY

j_call: TRBJ2-6
v_call: TRBV27
cdr3_aa: ASSPWTSGANVLT

j_call: TRBJ2-7
v_call: TRBV27
cdr3_aa: ASSLGTGIVGEQY

j_call: TRBJ1-1
v_call: TRBV10-3
cdr3_aa: AIREGTKPEAF

j_call: TRBJ2-1
v_call: TRBV4-3
cdr3_aa: ASSHTAAGGEGEQF

j_call: TRBJ2-1
v_call: TRBV7-3
cdr3_aa: ASSPVMSSYNEQF

j_call: TRBJ2-3
v_call: TRBV18
cdr3_aa: ASSPGNTDTQY

j_call: TRBJ2-5
v_call: TRBV5-6
cdr3_aa: ASSLMQEVETQY

j_call: TRBJ2-1
v_call: TRBV3-1
cdr3_aa: ASSRRSALDAPSREQF

j_call: TRBJ2-3
v_call: TRBV4-2
cdr3_aa: ASSQEDRTAVTDTQY

j_call: TRBJ2-1
v_call: TRBV30
cdr3_aa: AWSVLGNEQF

j_call: TRBJ1-1
v_call: TRBV27
cdr3_aa: ASRGFGNTEAF

j_call: TRBJ2-3
v_call: TRBV15
cdr3_aa: ATSRGYSGRGTDTQY

j_call: TRBJ1-1
v_call: TRBV6-2/TRBV6-3
cdr3_aa: ASSYIIQGTSTEAF

j_call: TRBJ2-1
v_call: TRBV3-1
cdr3_aa: ASSPPQGQGAIRQF